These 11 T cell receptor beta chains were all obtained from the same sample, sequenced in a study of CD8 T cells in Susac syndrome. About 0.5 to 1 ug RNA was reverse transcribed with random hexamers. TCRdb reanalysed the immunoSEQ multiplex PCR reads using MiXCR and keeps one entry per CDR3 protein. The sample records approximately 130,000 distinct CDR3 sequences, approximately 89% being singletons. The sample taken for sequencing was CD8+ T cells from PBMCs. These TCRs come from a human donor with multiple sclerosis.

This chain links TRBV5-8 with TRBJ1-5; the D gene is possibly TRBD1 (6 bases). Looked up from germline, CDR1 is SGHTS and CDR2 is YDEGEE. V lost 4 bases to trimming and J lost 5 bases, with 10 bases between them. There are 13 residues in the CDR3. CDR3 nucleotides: TGTGCCAGCAGCACCGGACAGCATCAGCCCCAGCATTTT. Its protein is CASSTGQHQPQHF. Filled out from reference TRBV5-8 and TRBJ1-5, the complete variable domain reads EAGVTQSPTHLIKTRGQQATLRCSPISGHTSVYWYQQALGLGLQFLLWYDEGEERNRGNFPPRFSGRQFPNYSSELNVNALELEDSALYLCASSTGQHQPQHFGDGTRLSIL.

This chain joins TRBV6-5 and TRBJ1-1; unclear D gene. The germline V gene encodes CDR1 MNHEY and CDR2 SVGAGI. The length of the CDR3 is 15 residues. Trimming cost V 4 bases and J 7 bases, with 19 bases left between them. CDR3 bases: TGTGCCAGCAGTTCCCTCCTAAACCCGGGGAATGAAGCTTTCTTT. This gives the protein CASSSLLNPGNEAFF.

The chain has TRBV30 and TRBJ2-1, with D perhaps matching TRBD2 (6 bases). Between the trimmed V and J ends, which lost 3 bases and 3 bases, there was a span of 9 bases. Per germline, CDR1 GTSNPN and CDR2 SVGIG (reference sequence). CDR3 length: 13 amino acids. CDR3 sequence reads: CAWSGSIYNEQFF. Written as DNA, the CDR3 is TGTGCCTGGAGCGGGAGCATCTACAATGAGCAGTTCTTC.

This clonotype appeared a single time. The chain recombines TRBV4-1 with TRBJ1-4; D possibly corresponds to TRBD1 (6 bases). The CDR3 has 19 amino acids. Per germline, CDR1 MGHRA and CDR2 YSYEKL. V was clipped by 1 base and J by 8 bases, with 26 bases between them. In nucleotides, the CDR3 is TGCGCCAGCAGCCAAGGAGGGGGGATCCGGGACTCTCGTATAGAAAAACTGTTTTTT. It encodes CASSQGGGIRDSRIEKLFF.

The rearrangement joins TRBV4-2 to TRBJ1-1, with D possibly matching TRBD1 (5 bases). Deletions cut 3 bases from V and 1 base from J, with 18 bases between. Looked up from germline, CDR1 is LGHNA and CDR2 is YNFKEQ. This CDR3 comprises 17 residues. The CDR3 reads CASSQGEIGEGNTEAFF. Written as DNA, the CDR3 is TGTGCCAGCAGCCAGGGAGAAATAGGGGAAGGGAACACTGAAGCTTTCTTT.

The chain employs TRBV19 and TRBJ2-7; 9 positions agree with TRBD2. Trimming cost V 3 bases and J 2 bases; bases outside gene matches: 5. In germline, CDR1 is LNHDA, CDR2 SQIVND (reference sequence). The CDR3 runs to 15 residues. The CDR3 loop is CASSITSGQTYEQYF. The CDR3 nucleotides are TGTGCCAGTAGTATCACTAGCGGGCAGACCTACGAGCAGTACTTC.

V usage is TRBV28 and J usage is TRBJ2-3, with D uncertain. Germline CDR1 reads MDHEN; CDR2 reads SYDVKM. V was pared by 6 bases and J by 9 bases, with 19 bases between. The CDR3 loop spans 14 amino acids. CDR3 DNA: TGTGCCAGCAGCTCCAGGCTGCAGCCTGGGACGCAGTATTTT. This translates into CASSSRLQPGTQYF.

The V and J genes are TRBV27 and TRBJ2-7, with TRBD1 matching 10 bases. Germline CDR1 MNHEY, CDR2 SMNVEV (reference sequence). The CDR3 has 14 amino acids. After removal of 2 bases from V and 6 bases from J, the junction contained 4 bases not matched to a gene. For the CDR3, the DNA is TGTGCCAGCAGTTTAGGGACAGGGGTCTTCGAGCAGTACTTC. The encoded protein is CASSLGTGVFEQYF.

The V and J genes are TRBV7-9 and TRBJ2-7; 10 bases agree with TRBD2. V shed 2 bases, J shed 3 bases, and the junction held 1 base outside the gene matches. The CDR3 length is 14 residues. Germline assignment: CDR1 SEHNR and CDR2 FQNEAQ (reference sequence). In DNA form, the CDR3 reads TGTGCCAGCAGCTTAAAGCGGGAGGGCTACGAGCAGTACTTC. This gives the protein CASSLKREGYEQYF.

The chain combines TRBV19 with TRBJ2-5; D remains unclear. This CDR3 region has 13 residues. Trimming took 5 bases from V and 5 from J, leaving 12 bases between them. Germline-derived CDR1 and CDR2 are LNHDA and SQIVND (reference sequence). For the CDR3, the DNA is TGTGCCAGTAGTCTGGACCTGGATGAGACCCAGTACTTC. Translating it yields CASSLDLDETQYF.

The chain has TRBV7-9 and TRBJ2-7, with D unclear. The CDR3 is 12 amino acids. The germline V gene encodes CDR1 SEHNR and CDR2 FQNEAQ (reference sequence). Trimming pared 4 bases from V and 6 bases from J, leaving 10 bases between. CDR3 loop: CASSYTSGEQYF. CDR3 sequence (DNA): TGTGCCAGCAGCTACACATCGGGCGAGCAGTACTTC.